Following are 4 T cell receptor beta chains from one sample sequenced in a study of a mutant IDH1 vaccine in newly diagnosed glioma. The time point is: week 47, end of study. With topical imiquimod, each dose of the vaccine consisted of 300 ug of mutant IDH1 20-mer peptide. The antigens of these receptors remain unknown. TCRdb's table, derived via immunoSEQ multiplex PCR, lists solely in-frame clones and lacks some. The data hold about 34,000 clones, with 80% to 90% observed a single time. Sequenced material: PBMCs, taken from a glioma patient whose treatment included an IDH1 peptide vaccine. The receptors originated from a woman younger than 45 with glioma.

The genes are TRBV19 and TRBJ1-1; D may be TRBD1 (5 bases). CDR3 length equals 13 residues. V was cut by 3 bases and J by 4 bases, with 9 bases left in between. CDR1 is LNHDA, CDR2 SQIVND, per germline (reference sequence). The CDR3 DNA sequence: TGTGCCAGTAGTATTGGGGGACCCACTGAAGCTTTCTTT. Translating it yields CASSIGGPTEAFF.

The CDR3 DNA sequence: TGCAGCGTTGTTGGGGATCGGGGCACTGAAGCTTTCTTT. As protein: CSVVGDRGTEAFF. J is TRBJ1-1 and V is TRBV29-1; D call uncertain. The germline V gene encodes CDR1 SQVTM and CDR2 ANQGSEA. The ends were cut back, 4 bases at V and 4 bases at J, with 13 bases in the middle. The CDR3 covers 13 residues.

The chain couples TRBV5-1 to TRBJ1-3, with D possibly matching TRBD1 (6 bases). The CDR3 runs 15 residues. Germline lookup yields CDR1 SGHRS and CDR2 YFSETQ. V gave up 0 bases and J gave up 2 bases, with 9 bases separating them. The chain's CDR3 is CASSLEGGAGNTIYF. In DNA, the CDR3 is TGCGCCAGCAGCTTGGAGGGGGGGGCTGGAAACACCATATATTTT.

This chain uses TRBV2 with TRBJ1-5, with TRBD1 matching over 9 bases. Germline loops: CDR1 SNHLY, CDR2 FYNNEI. Trimming took 4 bases from V and 6 from J; bases not matched to a gene: 10. CDR3 length equals 16 residues. Here the CDR3 reads CASSGNRDRESQPQHF. Written as DNA, the CDR3 is TGTGCCAGCAGTGGTAACCGGGACAGGGAAAGTCAGCCCCAGCATTTT.